The rows below give T cell receptor beta chains drawn from one sample of a study of cytomegalovirus exposure and HLA in healthy donors. Repertoires were generated with immunoSEQ multiplex PCR, while TCRdb's copy carries only in-frame clones and drops some. The table counts around 200,000 clones; 0.9% to 1.4% lies in the top ten. Sample: PBMCs. The receptor set was obtained from a girl aged 2-10 years in good health and CMV-seropositive. CDR3s include the opening cysteine and the closing phenylalanine or tryptophan. A D gene is named only where the DNA matches it firmly.

len,d_gene,j_gene,v_gene,CDR3nt,CDR3aa
13,-,TRBJ2-7,TRBV28,TGTGCCAGCGCGGGGCAAAACTCTTACGAGCAGTACTTC,CASAGQNSYEQYF
11,-,TRBJ1-2,TRBV28,TGTGCCAGCAGCTCTCCCTATGGCTACACCTTC,CASSSPYGYTF
14,TRBD1,TRBJ1-2,TRBV7-9,TGTGCCAGCAGCATCGGGACAGGATCTTATGGCTACACCTTC,CASSIGTGSYGYTF
14,-,TRBJ2-1,TRBV28,TGTGCCAGCAGGGCCCCGGAGAAATATGGTGAGCAGTTCTTC,CASRAPEKYGEQFF
13,-,TRBJ1-5,TRBV28,TGTGCCAGCAGTTTAACGCGGAATCAGCCCCAGCATTTT,CASSLTRNQPQHF
18,-,TRBJ2-6,TRBV5-6,TGTGCCAGCAGCTTGTATACAGGCGAGGTCTCTGGGGCCAACGTCCTGACTTTC,CASSLYTGEVSGANVLTF
14,TRBD2,TRBJ2-7,TRBV7-2,TGTGCCAGCAGCCCCGGCGGCGGGAGTAGCGAGCAGTACTTC,CASSPGGGSSEQYF
13,TRBD1,TRBJ1-2,TRBV29-1,TGCAGCTCTCGGGACAGGGGGCCCTATGGCTACACCTTC,CSSRDRGPYGYTF
14,-,TRBJ2-7,TRBV27,TGTGCCAGCAGCCACCGAGGCCCTCACTACGAGCAGTACTTC,CASSHRGPHYEQYF
16,TRBD2,TRBJ2-7,TRBV6-5,TGTGCCAGCAGTTCAACTCTAGCGGGAGGTCCCTACGAGCAGTACTTC,CASSSTLAGGPYEQYF
18,TRBD2,TRBJ2-3,TRBV15,TGTGCCACCAGCAGTTTAGCGGGAGGGCGAGGCCGCACAGATACGCAGTATTTT,CATSSLAGGRGRTDTQYF
13,TRBD1,TRBJ1-5,TRBV10-3,TGTGTCACCACAGGGGGCGACCGTCAGCCCCAGCATTTT,CVTTGGDRQPQHF
13,-,TRBJ2-3,TRBV27,TGTGCCAGCAGTGGGAGGTTGGGAGATACGCAGTATTTT,CASSGRLGDTQYF
12,-,TRBJ2-3,TRBV7-8,TGTGCCAGCAGCTCACCCGGGGATACGCAGTATTTT,CASSSPGDTQYF
17,TRBD2,TRBJ2-1,TRBV19,TGTGCCAGTGGGACTAGCGGTCCGAGGAGCTCCTACAATGAGCAGTTCTTC,CASGTSGPRSSYNEQFF
18,TRBD2,TRBJ2-1,TRBV7-9,TGTGCCAGCAAACACCGAGGGGTACACGGGAGCGGGGACAATGAGCAGTTCTTC,CASKHRGVHGSGDNEQFF
19,TRBD1,TRBJ2-6,TRBV5-1,TGCGCCAGCAGCTTCCCGCCGGGACAGGGAGGATCTGGGGCCAACGTCCTGACTTTC,CASSFPPGQGGSGANVLTF
12,-,TRBJ2-3,TRBV6-5,TGTGCCAGCAGGAGTGGCACAGATACGCAGTATTTT,CASRSGTDTQYF
15,TRBD2,TRBJ2-1,TRBV5-4,TGTGCCAGCACTAGCGGGAGTTCGCGGATCAATGAGCAGTTCTTC,CASTSGSSRINEQFF
19,-,TRBJ2-5,TRBV5-1,TGCGCCAGCAGCTTGGGCTTCGGGCGGGGCCGAAGGGCGTCCGAGACCCAGTACTTC,CASSLGFGRGRRASETQYF
15,-,TRBJ2-7,TRBV19,TGTGCCAGTAGGAGGGGGAGGGGGGCCTCCTACGAGCAGTACTTC,CASRRGRGASYEQYF
16,TRBD2,TRBJ2-7,TRBV5-1,TGCGCCAGCAGCTTCGTTAGCGGGAGCCAGCCCTACGAGCAGTACTTC,CASSFVSGSQPYEQYF
14,-,TRBJ2-7,TRBV15,TGTGCCACCAGCAGGGGGCTTGAACCCTACGAGCAGTACTTC,CATSRGLEPYEQYF
14,TRBD2,TRBJ2-7,TRBV28,TGTGCCAGCAGTCTAGCGGTCCCGACCTACGAGCAGTACTTC,CASSLAVPTYEQYF
16,-,TRBJ1-2,TRBV7-2,TGTGCCAGCAGCTTGATGGGGGCAGGTACTAACTATGGCTACACCTTC,CASSLMGAGTNYGYTF
15,-,TRBJ2-5,TRBV11-2,TGTGCCAGCAGCTTAGGAGCAGCGGCTAGAGAGACCCAGTACTTC,CASSLGAAARETQYF
16,-,TRBJ2-7,TRBV6-1,TGTGCCAGCAGTGAAGAGATCAGACACCTCTCCTACGAGCAGTACTTC,CASSEEIRHLSYEQYF
16,TRBD2,TRBJ2-1,TRBV10-3,TGTGCCATCAGTGAAAGGACTAGCGGACTCTACAATGAGCAGTTCTTC,CAISERTSGLYNEQFF
13,-,TRBJ1-6,TRBV11-3,TGTGCCAGCAGCCAGGTCTATAATTCACCCCTCCACTTT,CASSQVYNSPLHF
14,-,TRBJ1-4,TRBV5-1,TGCGCCAGCAGCCCCGGTTATACGTATGAAAAACTGTTTTTT,CASSPGYTYEKLFF
13,-,TRBJ1-6,TRBV10-3,TGTGCCTGCGCAGGGTACCCTAATTCACCCCTCCACTTT,CACAGYPNSPLHF
12,-,TRBJ1-4,TRBV15,TGTGCCACCAGCACAGGGCGGAAAAAACTGTTTTTT,CATSTGRKKLFF
14,-,TRBJ2-1,TRBV7-8,TGTGCCAGCAGCTTAGGGGCGCCCACAGATGAGCAGTTCTTC,CASSLGAPTDEQFF
15,TRBD2,TRBJ2-1,TRBV27,TGTGCCAGCAGCATTGGGGCTAGCGGGACCAATGAGCAGTTCTTC,CASSIGASGTNEQFF
14,TRBD2,TRBJ2-1,TRBV2,TGTGCCAGGGATACTAGCGGGAGGTTGAATGAGCAGTTCTTC,CARDTSGRLNEQFF
19,-,TRBJ2-6,TRBV5-6,TGTGCCAGCAGCTTGGCAGGGTATGAATTGAGCTCTGGGGCCAACGTCCTGACTTTC,CASSLAGYELSSGANVLTF
16,TRBD2,TRBJ2-1,TRBV7-8,TGTGCCAGCAGCTTAGGGATCGCGGGAGGGCACAATGAGCAGTTCTTC,CASSLGIAGGHNEQFF
15,-,TRBJ2-7,TRBV15,TGTGCCACCAGCAGAGATTTGGCGGGCGCCTACGAGCAGTACTTC,CATSRDLAGAYEQYF
14,-,TRBJ1-1,TRBV6-5,TGTGCCAGCCATCTGGGCTCACTGAACACTGAAGCTTTCTTT,CASHLGSLNTEAFF
14,TRBD1,TRBJ2-7,TRBV4-1,TGCGCCAGCAGCCACCGACAGGGGGCCTACGAGCAGTACTTC,CASSHRQGAYEQYF
15,-,TRBJ1-2,TRBV6-5,TGTGCCAGCACCTCCACAACCGGGACAACCGATGGCTACACCTTC,CASTSTTGTTDGYTF
15,-,TRBJ1-3,TRBV10-3,TGTGCCATCAGTGGACAGCGAAACTCTGGAAACACCATATATTTT,CAISGQRNSGNTIYF
15,TRBD2,TRBJ2-3,TRBV6-4,TGTGCCAGCAGCCCCAGCGGGAATAGGGCAGATACGCAGTATTTT,CASSPSGNRADTQYF
13,TRBD1,TRBJ2-3,TRBV7-9,TGTGCCAGCATAGGACAGGGGACAGATACGCAGTATTTT,CASIGQGTDTQYF
15,TRBD1,TRBJ1-3,TRBV27,TGTGCCAGCAGTTTGACAGGGATCTCTGGAAACACCATATATTTT,CASSLTGISGNTIYF
16,TRBD2,TRBJ2-1,TRBV7-3,TGTGCCAGCAGCCCAAGCGGGACTAGCGGTTACAATGAGCAGTTCTTC,CASSPSGTSGYNEQFF
14,TRBD2,TRBJ2-7,TRBV7-9,TGTGCCAGCAGCCGGGACTACCACTCCTACGAGCAGTACTTC,CASSRDYHSYEQYF
11,-,TRBJ1-1,TRBV20-1,TGCAGTGCTAGTTTCTTTTACAGTACTTTCTTT,CSASFFYSTFF
16,TRBD2,TRBJ2-2,TRBV6-1,TGTGCCAGCAGTGGACTAGCGGGAGGCCCCTACGGGGAGCTGTTTTTT,CASSGLAGGPYGELFF
16,TRBD1,TRBJ1-1,TRBV11-2,TGTGCCAGCAGCCACCCCCCGACAGGGGGCAGCGCTGAAGCTTTCTTT,CASSHPPTGGSAEAFF
14,-,TRBJ2-5,TRBV5-4,TGTGCCAGCAGCTTCGAGCGGGTCCAAGAGACCCAGTACTTC,CASSFERVQETQYF
14,-,TRBJ1-2,TRBV19,TGTGCCAGTAAACGAGACCGGGCTAACTATGGCTACACCTTC,CASKRDRANYGYTF
12,-,TRBJ1-2,TRBV29-1,TGCAGCGTTGAGGTAGAGAGCTATGGCTACACCTTC,CSVEVESYGYTF
11,-,TRBJ1-4,TRBV29-1,TGCAGCGTTGTTTACGAGGGAAATAACTTTTTT,CSVVYEGNNFF
15,-,TRBJ1-6,TRBV5-4,TGTGCCAGCAGCTTGGATCCGGGGATCAGTTCACCCCTCCACTTT,CASSLDPGISSPLHF